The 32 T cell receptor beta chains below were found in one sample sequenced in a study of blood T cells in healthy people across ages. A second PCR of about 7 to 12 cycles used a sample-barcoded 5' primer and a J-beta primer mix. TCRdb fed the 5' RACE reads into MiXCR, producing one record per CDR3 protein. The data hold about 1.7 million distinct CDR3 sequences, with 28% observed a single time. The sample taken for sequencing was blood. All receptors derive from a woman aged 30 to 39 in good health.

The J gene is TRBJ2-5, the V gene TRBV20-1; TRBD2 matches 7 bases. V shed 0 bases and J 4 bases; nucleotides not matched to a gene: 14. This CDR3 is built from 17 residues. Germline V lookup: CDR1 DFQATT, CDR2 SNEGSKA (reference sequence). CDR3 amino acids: CSARDPRGGSGPETQYF. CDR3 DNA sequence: TGCAGTGCTAGAGATCCTCGGGGTGGTAGCGGGCCAGAGACCCAGTACTTC.

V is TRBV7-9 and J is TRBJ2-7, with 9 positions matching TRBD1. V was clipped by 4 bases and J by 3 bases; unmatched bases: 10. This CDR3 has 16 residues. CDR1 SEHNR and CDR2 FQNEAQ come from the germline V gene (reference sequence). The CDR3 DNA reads TGTGCCAGCAGCTCCACTGGGACAGGGAAAGGCTACGAGCAGTACTTC. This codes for CASSSTGTGKGYEQYF.

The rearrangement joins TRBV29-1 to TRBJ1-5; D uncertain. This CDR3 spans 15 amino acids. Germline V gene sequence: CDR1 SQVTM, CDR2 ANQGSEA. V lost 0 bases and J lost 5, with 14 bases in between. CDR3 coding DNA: TGCAGCGTTGAAGATCTCCAGTCGGGATATCAGCCCCAGCATTTT. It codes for CSVEDLQSGYQPQHF.

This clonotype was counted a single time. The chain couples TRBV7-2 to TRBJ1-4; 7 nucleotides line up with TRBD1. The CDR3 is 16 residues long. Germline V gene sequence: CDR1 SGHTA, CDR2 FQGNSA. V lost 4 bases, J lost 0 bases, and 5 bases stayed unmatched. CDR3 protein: CASSSDRESTNEKLFF. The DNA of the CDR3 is TGTGCCAGCAGCTCCGACAGGGAGTCAACTAATGAAAAACTGTTTTTT.

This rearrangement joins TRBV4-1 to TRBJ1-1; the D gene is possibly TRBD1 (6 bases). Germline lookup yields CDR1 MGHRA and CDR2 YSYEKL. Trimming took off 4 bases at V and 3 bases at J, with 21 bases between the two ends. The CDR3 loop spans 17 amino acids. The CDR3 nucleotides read TGCGCCAGCAGCCCTCTCCCGGTGGGGGGCGCGGACACTGAAGCTTTCTTT. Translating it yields CASSPLPVGGADTEAFF.

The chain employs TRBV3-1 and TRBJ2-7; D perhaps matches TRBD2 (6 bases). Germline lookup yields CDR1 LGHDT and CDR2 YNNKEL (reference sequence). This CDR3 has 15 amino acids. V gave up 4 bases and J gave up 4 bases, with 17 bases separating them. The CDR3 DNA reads TGTGCCAGCAGCCCCCGCGGGGTCGGGGAGTACGAGCAGTACTTC. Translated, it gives CASSPRGVGEYEQYF.

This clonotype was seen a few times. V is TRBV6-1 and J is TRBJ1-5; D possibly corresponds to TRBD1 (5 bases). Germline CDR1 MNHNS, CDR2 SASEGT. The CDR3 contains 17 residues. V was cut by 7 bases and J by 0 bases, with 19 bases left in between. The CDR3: CASIRRAPGHSNQPQHF. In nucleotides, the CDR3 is TGTGCCAGCATTCGGAGGGCGCCCGGACATAGCAATCAGCCCCAGCATTTT.

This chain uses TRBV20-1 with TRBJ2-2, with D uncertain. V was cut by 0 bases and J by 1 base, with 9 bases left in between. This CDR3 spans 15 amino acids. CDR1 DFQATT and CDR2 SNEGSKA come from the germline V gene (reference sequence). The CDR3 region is CSARDPAGNTGELFF. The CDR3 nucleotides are TGCAGTGCTAGAGATCCCGCAGGGAACACCGGGGAGCTGTTTTTT.

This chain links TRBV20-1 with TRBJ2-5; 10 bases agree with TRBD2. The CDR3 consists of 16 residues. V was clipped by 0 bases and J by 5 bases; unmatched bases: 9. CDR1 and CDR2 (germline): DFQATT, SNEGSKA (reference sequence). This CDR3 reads CSARDVSGGAFETQYF. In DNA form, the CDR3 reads TGCAGTGCTAGAGACGTCAGCGGGGGGGCCTTTGAGACCCAGTACTTC.

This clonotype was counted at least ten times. The CDR3 nucleotides read TGTGCCAGCAGCTTAGGGGCGACCCAGTACTTC. Protein: CASSLGATQYF. The rearrangement links TRBV7-2 to TRBJ2-5; D is ambiguous. The ends were cut back, 1 base at V and 7 bases at J, with 4 bases in the middle. The CDR3 runs to 11 residues. Germline V CDR1 and CDR2: SGHTA, FQGNSA.

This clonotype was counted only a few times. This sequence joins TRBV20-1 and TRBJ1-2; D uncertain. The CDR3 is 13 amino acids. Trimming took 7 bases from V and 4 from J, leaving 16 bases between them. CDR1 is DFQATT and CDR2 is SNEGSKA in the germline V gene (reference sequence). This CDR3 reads CSVPWTAGYGYTF. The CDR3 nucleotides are TGCAGTGTTCCCTGGACTGCGGGCTATGGCTACACCTTC.

CDR3 in DNA: TGTGCCAGCAGCCGTGGCATCCAGGGCGAGCAGTACTTC. Translated, it gives CASSRGIQGEQYF. The chain links TRBV3-1 to TRBJ2-7; the D gene is possibly TRBD1 (5 bases). The CDR3 is 13 amino acids. The V end lost 4 bases, the J end lost 6 bases, and 13 bases lay between the germline ends. CDR1 is LGHDT and CDR2 is YNNKEL in the germline V gene (reference sequence).

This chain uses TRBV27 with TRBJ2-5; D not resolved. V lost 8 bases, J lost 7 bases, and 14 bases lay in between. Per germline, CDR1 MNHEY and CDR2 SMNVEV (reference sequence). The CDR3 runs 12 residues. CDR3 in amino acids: CASRIRDGTQYF. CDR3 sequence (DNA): TGTGCCAGCCGAATTCGTGATGGGACCCAGTACTTC.

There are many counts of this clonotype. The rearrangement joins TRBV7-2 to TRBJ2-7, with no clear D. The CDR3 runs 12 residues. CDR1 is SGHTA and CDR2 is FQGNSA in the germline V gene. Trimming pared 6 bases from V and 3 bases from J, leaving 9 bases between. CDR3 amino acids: CASSPNLYEQYF. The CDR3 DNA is TGTGCCAGCAGTCCTAACCTCTACGAGCAGTACTTC.

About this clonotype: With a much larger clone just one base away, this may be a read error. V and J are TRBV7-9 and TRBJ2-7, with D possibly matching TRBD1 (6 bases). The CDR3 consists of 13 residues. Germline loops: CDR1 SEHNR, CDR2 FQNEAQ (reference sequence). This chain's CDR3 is CASSWDTQNIQCF. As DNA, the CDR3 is TGTGCCAGCAGCTGGGACACCCAAAACATTCAGTGCTTC. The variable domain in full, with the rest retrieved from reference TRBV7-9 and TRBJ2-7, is DTGVSQNPRHKITKRGQNVTFRCDPISEHNRLYWYRQTLGQGPEFLTYFQNEAQLEKSRLLSDRFSAERPKGSFSTLEIQRTEQGDSAMYLCASSWDTQNIQCFGPGTRLTVT.

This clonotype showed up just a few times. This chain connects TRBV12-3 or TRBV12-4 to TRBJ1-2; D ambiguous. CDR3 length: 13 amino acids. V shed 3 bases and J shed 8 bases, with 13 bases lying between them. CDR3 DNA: TGTGCCAGCAGTTTCCAAGGTCAAGGCGGCTACACCTTC. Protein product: CASSFQGQGGYTF.

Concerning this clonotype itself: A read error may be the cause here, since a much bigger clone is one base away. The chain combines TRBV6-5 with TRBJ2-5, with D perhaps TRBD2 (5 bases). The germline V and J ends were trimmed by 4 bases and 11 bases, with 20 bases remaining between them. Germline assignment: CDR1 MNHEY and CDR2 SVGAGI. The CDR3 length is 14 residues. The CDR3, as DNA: TGTGCCAGCAGTTTACGTACACTAGGGAATGAGCAGTACTTC. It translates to CASSLRTLGNEQYF.

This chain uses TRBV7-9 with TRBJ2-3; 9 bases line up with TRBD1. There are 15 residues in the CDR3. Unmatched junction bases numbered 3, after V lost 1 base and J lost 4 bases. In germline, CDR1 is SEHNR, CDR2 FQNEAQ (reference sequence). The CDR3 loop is CASSLVGTGPDTQYF. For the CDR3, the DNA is TGTGCCAGCAGCTTAGTCGGGACAGGGCCAGATACGCAGTATTTT. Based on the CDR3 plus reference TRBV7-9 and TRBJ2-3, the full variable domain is DTGVSQNPRHKITKRGQNVTFRCDPISEHNRLYWYRQTLGQGPEFLTYFQNEAQLEKSRLLSDRFSAERPKGSFSTLEIQRTEQGDSAMYLCASSLVGTGPDTQYFGPGTRLTVL.

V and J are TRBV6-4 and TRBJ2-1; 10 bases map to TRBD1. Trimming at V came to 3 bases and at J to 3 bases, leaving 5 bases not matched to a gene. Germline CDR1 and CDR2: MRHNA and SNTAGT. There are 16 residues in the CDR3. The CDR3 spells CASSDFRTGGYNEQFF. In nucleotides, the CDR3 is TGTGCCAGCAGTGATTTCAGGACAGGGGGCTACAATGAGCAGTTCTTC.

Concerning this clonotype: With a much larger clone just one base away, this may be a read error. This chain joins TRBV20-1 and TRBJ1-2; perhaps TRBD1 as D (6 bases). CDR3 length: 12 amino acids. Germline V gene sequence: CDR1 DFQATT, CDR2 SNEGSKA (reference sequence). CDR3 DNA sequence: TGCAGGGCCTCTACAGGGTGGTATGGCTACACCTTC. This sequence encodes CRASTGWYGYTF.

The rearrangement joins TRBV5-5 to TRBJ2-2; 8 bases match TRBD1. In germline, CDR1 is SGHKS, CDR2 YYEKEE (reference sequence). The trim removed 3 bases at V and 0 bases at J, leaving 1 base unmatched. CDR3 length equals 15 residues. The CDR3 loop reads CASSWGQANTGELFF. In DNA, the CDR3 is TGTGCCAGCAGCTGGGGACAGGCGAACACCGGGGAGCTGTTTTTT.

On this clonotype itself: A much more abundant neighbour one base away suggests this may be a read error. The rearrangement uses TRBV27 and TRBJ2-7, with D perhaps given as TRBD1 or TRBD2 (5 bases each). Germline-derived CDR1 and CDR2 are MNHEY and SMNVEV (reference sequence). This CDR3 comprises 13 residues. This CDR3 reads CTSSGHGSYEQYF. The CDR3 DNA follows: TGTACCAGCAGCGGACACGGTTCCTACGAGCAGTACTTC.

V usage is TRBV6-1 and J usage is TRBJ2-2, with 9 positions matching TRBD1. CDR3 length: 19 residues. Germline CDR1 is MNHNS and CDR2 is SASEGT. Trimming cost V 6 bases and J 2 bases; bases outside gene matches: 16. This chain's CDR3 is CASRKGLPGQGGNTGELFF. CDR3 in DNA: TGTGCCAGCAGAAAAGGACTCCCGGGACAGGGCGGTAACACCGGGGAGCTGTTTTTT.

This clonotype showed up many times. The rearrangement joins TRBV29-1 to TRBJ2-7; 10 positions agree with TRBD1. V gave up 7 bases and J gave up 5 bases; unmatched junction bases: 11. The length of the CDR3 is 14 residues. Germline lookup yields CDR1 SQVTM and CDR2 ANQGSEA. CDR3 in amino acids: CSGTGTGAGHEQYF. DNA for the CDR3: TGCAGCGGGACCGGGACAGGGGCGGGTCACGAGCAGTACTTC.

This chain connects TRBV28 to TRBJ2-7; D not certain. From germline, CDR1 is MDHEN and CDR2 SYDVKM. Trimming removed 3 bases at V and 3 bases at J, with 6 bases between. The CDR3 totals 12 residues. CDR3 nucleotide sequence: TGTGCCAGCAGTTTTCAGCACTACGAGCAGTACTTC. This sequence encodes CASSFQHYEQYF.

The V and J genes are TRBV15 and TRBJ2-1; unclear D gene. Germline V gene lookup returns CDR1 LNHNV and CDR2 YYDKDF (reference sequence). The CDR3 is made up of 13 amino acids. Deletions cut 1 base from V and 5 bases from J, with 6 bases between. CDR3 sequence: CATSRVPDNEQFF. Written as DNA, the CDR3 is TGTGCCACCAGCAGAGTACCGGACAATGAGCAGTTCTTC.

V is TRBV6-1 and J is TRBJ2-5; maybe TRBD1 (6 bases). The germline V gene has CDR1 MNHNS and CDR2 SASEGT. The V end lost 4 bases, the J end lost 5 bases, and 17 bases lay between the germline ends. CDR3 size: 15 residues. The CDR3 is CASSGALDSVETQYF. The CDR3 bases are TGTGCCAGCAGTGGGGCCTTGGACAGTGTGGAGACCCAGTACTTC.

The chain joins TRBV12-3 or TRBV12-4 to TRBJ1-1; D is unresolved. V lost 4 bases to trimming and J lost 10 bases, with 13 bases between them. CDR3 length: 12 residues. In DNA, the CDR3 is TGTGCCAGCAGTTCGTTAGGGATGGTAGCTTTCTTT. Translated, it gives CASSSLGMVAFF.

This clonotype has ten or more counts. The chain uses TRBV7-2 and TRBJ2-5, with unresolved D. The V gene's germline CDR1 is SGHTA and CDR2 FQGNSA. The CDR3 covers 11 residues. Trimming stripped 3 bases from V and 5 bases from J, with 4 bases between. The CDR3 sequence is CASSFDETQYF. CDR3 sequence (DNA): TGTGCCAGCAGCTTCGACGAGACCCAGTACTTC.

This CDR3 reads CASSPGDRDGYTF. CDR3 nucleotides: TGCGCCAGCAGCCCCGGAGATCGGGATGGCTACACCTTC. The chain couples TRBV5-1 to TRBJ1-2; no firm D call. Germline V lookup: CDR1 SGHRS, CDR2 YFSETQ. The CDR3 spans 13 residues. V was cut by 4 bases and J by 6 bases, with 13 bases left in between.

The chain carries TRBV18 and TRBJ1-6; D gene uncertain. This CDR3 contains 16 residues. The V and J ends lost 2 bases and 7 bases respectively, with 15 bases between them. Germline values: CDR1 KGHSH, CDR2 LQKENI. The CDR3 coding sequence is TGTGCCAGCTCACCAGCGGTGAAAGCAAAGAATTCACCCCTCCACTTT. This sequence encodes CASSPAVKAKNSPLHF.

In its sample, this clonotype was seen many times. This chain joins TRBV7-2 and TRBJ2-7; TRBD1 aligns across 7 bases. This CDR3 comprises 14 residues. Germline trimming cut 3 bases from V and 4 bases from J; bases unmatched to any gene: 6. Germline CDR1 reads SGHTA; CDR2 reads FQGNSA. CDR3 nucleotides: TGTGCCAGCAGCTTCACCGGGACAGCTTACGAGCAGTACTTC. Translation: CASSFTGTAYEQYF.